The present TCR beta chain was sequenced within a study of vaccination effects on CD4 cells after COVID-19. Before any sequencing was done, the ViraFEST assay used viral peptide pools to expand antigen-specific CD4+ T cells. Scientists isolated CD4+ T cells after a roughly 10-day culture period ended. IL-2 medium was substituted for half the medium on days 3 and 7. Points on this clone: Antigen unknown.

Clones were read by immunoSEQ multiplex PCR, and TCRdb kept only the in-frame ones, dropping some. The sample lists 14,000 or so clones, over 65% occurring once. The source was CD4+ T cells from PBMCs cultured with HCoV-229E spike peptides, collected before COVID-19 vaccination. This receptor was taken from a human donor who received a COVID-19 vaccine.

CDR3 DNA sequence: TGTGCCTGGAGTGTACGCGGGGGGCGGGAGCAGTACTTC. This sequence encodes CAWSVRGGREQYF. J is TRBJ2-7 and V is TRBV30, with 8 bases aligning to TRBD2. V lost 0 bases, J lost 7 bases, and 5 bases stayed unmatched. There are 13 residues in the CDR3. Germline loops: CDR1 GTSNPN, CDR2 SVGIG (reference sequence).